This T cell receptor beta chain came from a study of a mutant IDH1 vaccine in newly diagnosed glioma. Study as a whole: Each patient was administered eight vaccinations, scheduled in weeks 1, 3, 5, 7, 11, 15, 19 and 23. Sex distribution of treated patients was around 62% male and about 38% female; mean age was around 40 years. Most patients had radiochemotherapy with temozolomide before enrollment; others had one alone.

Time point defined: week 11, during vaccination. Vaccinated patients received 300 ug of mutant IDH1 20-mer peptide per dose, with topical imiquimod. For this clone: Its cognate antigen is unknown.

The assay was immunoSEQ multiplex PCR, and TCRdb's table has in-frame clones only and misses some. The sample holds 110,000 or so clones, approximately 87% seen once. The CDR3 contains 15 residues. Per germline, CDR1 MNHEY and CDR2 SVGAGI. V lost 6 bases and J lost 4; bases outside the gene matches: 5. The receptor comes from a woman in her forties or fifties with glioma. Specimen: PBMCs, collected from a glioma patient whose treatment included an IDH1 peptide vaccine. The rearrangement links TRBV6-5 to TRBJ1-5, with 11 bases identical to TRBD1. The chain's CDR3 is CASRRDRGGNQPQHF. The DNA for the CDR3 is TGTGCCAGCAGGAGGGACAGGGGGGGGAATCAGCCCCAGCATTTT.